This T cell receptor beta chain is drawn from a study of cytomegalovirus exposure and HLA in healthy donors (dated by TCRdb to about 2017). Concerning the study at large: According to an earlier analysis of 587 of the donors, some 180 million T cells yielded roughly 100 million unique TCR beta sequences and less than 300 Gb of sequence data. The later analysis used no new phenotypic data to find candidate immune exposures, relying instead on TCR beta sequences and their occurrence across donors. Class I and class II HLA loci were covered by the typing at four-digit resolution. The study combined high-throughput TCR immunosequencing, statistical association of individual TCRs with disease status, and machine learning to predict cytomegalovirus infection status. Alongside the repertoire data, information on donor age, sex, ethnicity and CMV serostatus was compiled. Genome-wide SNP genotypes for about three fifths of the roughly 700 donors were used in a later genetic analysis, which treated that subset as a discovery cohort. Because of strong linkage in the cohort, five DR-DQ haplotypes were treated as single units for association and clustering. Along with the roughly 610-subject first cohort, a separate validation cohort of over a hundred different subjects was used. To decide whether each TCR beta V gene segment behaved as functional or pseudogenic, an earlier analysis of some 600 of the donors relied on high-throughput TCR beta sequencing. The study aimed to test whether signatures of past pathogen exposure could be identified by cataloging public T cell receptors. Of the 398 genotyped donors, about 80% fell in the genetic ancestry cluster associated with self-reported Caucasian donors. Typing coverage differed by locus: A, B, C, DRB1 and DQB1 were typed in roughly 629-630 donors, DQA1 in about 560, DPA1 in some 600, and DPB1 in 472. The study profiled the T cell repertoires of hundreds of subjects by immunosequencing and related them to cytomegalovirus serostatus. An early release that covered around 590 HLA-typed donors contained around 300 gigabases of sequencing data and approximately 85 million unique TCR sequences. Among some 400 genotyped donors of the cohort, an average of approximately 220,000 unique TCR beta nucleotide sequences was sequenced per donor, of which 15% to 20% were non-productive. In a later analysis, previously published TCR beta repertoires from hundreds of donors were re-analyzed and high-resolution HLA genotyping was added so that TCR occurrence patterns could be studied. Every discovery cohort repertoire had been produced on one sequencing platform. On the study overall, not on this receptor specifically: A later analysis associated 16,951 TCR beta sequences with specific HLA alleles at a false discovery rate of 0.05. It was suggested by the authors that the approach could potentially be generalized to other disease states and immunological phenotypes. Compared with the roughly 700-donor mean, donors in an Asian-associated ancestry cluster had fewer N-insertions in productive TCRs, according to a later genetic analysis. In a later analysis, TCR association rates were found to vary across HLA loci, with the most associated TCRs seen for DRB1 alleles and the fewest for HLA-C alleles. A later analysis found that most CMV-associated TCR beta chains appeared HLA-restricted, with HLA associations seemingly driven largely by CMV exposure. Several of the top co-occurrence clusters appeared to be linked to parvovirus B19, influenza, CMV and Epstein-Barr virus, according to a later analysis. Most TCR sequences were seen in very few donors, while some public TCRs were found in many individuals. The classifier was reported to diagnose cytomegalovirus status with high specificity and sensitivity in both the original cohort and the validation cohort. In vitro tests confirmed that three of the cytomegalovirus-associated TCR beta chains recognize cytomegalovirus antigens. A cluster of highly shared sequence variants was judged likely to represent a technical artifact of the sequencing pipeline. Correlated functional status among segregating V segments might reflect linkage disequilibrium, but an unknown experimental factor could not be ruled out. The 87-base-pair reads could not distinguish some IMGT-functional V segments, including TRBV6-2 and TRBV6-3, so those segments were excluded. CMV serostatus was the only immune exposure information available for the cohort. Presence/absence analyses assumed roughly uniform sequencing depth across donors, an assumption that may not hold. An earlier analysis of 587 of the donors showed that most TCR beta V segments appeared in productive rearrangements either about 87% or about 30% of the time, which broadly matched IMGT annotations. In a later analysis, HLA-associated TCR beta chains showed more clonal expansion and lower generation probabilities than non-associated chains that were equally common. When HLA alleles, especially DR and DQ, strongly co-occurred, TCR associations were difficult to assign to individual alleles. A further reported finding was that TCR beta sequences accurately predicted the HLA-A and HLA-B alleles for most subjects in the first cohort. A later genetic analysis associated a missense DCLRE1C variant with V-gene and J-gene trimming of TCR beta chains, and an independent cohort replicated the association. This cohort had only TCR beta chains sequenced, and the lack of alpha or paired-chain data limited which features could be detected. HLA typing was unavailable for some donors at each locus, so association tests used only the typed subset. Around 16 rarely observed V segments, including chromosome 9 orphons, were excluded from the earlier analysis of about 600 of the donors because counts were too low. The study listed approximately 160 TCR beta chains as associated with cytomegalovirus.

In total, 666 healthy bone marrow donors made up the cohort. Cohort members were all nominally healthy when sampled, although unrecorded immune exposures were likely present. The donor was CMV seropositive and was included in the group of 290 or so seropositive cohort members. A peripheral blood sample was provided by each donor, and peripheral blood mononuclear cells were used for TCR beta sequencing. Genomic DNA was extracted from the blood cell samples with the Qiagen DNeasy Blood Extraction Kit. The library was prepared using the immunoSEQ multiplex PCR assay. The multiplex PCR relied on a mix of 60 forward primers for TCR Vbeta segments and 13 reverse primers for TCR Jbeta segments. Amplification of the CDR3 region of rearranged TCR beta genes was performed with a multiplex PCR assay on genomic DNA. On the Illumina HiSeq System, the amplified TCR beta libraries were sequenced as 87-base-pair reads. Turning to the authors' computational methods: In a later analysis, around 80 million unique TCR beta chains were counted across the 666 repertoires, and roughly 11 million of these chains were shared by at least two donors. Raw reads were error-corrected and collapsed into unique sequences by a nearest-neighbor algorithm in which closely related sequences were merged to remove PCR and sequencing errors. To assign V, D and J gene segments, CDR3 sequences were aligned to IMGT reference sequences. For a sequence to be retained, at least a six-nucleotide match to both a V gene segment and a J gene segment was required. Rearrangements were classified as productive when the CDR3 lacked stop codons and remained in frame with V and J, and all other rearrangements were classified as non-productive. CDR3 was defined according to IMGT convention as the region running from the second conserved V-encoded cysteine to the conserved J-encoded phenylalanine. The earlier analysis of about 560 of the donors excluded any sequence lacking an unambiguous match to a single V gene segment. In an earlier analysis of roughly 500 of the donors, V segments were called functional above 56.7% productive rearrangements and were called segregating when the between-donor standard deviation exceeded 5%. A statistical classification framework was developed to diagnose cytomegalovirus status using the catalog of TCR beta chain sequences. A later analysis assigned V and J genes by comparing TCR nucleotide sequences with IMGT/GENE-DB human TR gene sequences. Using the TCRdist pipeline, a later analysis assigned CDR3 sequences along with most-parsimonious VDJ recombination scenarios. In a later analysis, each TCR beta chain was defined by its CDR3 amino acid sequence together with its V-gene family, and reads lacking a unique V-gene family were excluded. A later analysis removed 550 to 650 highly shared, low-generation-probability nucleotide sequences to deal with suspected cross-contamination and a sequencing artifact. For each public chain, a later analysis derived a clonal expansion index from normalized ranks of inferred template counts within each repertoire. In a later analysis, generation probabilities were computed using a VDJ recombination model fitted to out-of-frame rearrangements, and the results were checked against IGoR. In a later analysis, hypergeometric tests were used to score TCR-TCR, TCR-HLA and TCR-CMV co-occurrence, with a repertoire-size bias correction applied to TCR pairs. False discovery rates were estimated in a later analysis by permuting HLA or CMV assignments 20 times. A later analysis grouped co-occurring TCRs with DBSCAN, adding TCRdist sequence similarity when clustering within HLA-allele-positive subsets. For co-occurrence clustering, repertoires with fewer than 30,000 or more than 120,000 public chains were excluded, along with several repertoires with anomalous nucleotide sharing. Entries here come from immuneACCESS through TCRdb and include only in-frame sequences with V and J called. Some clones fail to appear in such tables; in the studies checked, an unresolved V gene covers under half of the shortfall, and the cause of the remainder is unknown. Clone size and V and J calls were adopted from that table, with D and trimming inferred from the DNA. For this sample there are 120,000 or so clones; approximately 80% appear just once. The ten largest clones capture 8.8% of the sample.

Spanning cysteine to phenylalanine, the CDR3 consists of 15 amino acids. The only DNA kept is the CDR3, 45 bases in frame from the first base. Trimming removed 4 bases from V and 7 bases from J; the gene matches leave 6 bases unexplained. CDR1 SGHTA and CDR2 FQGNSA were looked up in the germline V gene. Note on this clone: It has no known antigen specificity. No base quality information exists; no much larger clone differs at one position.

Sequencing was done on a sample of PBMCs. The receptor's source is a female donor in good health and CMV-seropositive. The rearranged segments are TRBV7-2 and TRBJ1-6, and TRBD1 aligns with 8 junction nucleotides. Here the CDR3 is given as CASSSRTGSNSPLHF. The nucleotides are TGTGCCAGCAGCTCCCGGACAGGGTCGAATTCACCCCTCCACTTT.